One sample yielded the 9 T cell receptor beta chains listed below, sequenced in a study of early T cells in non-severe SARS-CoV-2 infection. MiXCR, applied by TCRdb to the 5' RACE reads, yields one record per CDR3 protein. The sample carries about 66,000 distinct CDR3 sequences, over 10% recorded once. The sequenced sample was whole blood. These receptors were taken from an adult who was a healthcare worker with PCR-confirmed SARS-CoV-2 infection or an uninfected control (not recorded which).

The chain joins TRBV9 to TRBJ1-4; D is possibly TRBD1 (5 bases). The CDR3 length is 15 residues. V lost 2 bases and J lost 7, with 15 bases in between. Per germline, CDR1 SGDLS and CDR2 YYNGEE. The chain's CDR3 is CASSVSGTGPEKLFF. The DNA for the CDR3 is TGTGCCAGCAGCGTTTCCGGGACCGGACCTGAAAAACTGTTTTTT.

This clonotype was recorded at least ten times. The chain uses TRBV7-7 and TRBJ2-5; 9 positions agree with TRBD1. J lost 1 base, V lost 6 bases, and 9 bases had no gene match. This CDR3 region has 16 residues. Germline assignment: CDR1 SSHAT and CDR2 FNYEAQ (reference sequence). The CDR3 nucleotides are TGTGCCAGCAGTCCGACAGGGGGGATACTCCAAGAGACCCAGTACTTC. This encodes CASSPTGGILQETQYF.

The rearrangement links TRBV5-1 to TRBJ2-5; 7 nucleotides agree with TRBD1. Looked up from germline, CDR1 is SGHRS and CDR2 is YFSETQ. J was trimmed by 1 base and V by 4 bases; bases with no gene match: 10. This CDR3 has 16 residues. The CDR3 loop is CASSPGTALGQETQYF. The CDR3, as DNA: TGCGCCAGCAGCCCCGGGACAGCACTAGGCCAAGAGACCCAGTACTTC.

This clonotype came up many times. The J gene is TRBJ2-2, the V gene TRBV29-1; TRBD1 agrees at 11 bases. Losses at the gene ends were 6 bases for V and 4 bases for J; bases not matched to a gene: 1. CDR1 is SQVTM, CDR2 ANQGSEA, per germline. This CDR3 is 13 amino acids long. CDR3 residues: CSVDRGRTGELFF. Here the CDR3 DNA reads TGCAGCGTGGACAGGGGGCGCACCGGGGAGCTGTTTTTT.

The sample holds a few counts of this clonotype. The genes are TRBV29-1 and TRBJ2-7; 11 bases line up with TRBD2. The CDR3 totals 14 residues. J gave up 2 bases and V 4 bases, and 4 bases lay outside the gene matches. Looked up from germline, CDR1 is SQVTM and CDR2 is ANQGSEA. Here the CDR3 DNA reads TGCAGCGTTGGGCTAGCGGGAGGTCCCTACGAGCAGTACTTC. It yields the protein CSVGLAGGPYEQYF.

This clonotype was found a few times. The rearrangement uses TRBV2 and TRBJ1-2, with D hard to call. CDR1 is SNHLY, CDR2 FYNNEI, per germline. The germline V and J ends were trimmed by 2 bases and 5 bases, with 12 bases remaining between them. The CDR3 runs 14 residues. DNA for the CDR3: TGTGCCAGCAGTGAAAGCGGTTGGGCTTATGGCTACACCTTC. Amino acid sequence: CASSESGWAYGYTF.

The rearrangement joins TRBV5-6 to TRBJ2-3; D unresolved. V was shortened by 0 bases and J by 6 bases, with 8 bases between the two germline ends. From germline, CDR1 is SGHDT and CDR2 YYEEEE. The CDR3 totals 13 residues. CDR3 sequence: CASSLDSWDTQYF. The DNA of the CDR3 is TGTGCCAGCAGCTTGGACTCCTGGGATACGCAGTATTTT.

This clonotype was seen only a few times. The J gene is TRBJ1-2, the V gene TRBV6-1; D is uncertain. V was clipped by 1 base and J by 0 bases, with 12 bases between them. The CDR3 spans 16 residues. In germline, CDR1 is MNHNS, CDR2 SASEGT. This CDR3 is CASSEGHYNPNYGYTF. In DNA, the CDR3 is TGTGCCAGCAGTGAAGGACACTACAACCCTAACTATGGCTACACCTTC.

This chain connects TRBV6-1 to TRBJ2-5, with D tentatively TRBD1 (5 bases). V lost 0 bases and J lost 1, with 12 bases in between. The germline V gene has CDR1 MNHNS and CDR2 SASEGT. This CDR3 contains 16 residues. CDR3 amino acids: CASSEAEGALQETQYF. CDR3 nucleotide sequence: TGTGCCAGCAGTGAAGCAGAAGGGGCCCTCCAAGAGACCCAGTACTTC.